This record covers a single T cell receptor beta chain. The sample is drawn from a study of blood T cell repertoires in COVID-19. This CDR3 is 15 amino acids long. Germline lookup yields CDR1 SGHAT and CDR2 FQNNGV. Adults between about 18 and 95 years of age took part from fewer than 30 US areas. Cohorts were based on clinical histories the participants reported. Study processing details: Reference gene primer amplification gave estimated nucleated cell counts. This table comes from immunoSEQ multiplex PCR, and its TCRdb copy is limited to in-frame clones, with some not included. D and trimming were read from the DNA, whereas the V and J calls and clone size are those reported in that table. The sample contains over 250,000 clones, nearly 90% of which appear only once.

Sample: PBMCs or T cells enriched from blood (not recorded which). The sequence was collected from a woman aged 55-70 years who had recovered from COVID-19. The V gene is TRBV11-2, the J gene TRBJ2-3; 14 nucleotides align to TRBD2. The CDR3, as DNA: TGTGCTTCAGAGGGACTAGCGGGGGTCACAGATACGCAGTATTTT. Residues: CASEGLAGVTDTQYF.